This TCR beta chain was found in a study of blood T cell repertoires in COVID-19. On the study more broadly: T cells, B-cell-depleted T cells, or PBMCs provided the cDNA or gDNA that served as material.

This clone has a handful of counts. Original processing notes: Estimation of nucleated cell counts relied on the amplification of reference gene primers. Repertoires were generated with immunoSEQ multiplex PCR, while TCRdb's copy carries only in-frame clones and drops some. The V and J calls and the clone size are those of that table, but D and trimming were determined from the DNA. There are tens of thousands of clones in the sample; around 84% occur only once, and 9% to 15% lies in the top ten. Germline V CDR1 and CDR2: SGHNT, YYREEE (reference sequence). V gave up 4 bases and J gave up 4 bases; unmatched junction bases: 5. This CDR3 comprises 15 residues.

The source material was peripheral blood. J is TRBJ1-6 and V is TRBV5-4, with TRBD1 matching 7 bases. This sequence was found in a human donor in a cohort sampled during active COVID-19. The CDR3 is CASSPGTVYNSPLHF. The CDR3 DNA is TGTGCCAGCAGCCCCGGGACAGTTTATAATTCACCCCTCCACTTT.